A selection of T cell receptor beta chains follows, all from one sample in a study of cytomegalovirus exposure and HLA in healthy donors. This table comes from immunoSEQ multiplex PCR, and its TCRdb copy is limited to in-frame clones, with some not included. The sample yields around 200,000 clones, roughly 80% seen once. Sequencing was carried out using PBMCs. The receptor source for this set is a woman younger than 30 in good health and CMV-seronegative. The CDR3 runs from the conserved cysteine through the conserved F or W. The order of the fields is clone size, V gene, J gene, D gene, CDR3 protein, CDR3 DNA. D genes are given only for firm matches. Rows give clone size only sometimes, using once, few, many, or a class for an expanded clone.

>.|TRBV6-6|TRBJ2-7|TRBD2
CASSLGTSSYEQYF
TGTGCCAGCAGCCTCGGGACTAGTTCTTACGAGCAGTACTTC
>.|TRBV15|TRBJ1-3|.
CATSRDRQTSSGNTIYF
TGTGCCACCAGCAGAGATAGACAGACGAGCTCTGGAAACACCATATATTTT
>.|TRBV7-9|TRBJ1-1|.
CASSFQRGGGTEAFF
TGTGCCAGCAGCTTCCAACGGGGGGGAGGCACTGAAGCTTTCTTT
>.|TRBV18|TRBJ1-6|TRBD1
CASSPSGTGRSLGNSPLHF
TGTGCCAGCTCACCTTCCGGGACAGGGCGATCGTTGGGGAATTCACCCCTCCACTTT
>.|TRBV23-1|TRBJ2-5|TRBD1
CASTKKGQQETQYF
TGCGCCAGCACCAAGAAGGGACAGCAAGAGACCCAGTACTTC
>.|TRBV10-1|TRBJ1-1|.
CASSVRNMNTEAFF
TGCGCCAGCAGTGTCAGAAACATGAACACTGAAGCTTTCTTT
>once|TRBV27|TRBJ2-5|.
CASRSIEGAEETQYF
TGTGCCAGCAGGTCTATCGAAGGGGCGGAAGAGACCCAGTACTTC
>few|TRBV11-2|TRBJ1-1|.
CASSFTGHLNTEAFF
TGTGCCAGCAGCTTCACGGGACACCTGAACACTGAAGCTTTCTTT
>.|TRBV28|TRBJ1-6|.
CASGLPGLHNSPLHF
TGTGCCAGCGGACTACCGGGACTGCATAATTCACCCCTCCACTTT
>.|TRBV10-3|TRBJ2-1|.
CAIREGLDYSEQFF
TGTGCCATCAGGGAGGGACTCGACTACAGTGAGCAGTTCTTC
>.|TRBV11-2|TRBJ2-7|TRBD2
CASSLVGLAGVEQYF
TGTGCCAGCAGCTTAGTGGGACTAGCGGGAGTCGAGCAGTACTTC
>once|TRBV2|TRBJ1-5|.
CASSDALGGGPQHF
TGTGCCAGCAGTGACGCGTTGGGGGGAGGGCCCCAGCATTTT
>.|TRBV5-6|TRBJ1-2|TRBD1
CASSLAGRGYGYTF
TGTGCCAGCAGCTTGGCCGGCAGGGGGTATGGCTACACCTTC
>once|TRBV4-3|TRBJ1-4|.
CASSQVTNEKLFF
TGCGCCAGCAGCCAAGTCACAAATGAAAAACTGTTTTTT
>.|TRBV7-3|TRBJ1-6|.
CASSGGERNSPLHF
TGTGCCAGCAGCGGGGGGGAGCGCAATTCACCCCTCCACTTT
>.|TRBV7-3|TRBJ1-3|.
CASSSDSDGNTIYF
TGTGCCAGCAGCTCCGACTCCGATGGAAACACCATATATTTT
>.|TRBV6-6|TRBJ1-1|.
CASSGIPEGTEAFF
TGTGCCAGCAGTGGTATACCCGAGGGCACTGAAGCTTTCTTT
>.|TRBV4-3|TRBJ1-6|.
CASSQDDAGGAEGSPLHF
TGCGCCAGCAGCCAAGATGATGCCGGAGGGGCGGAGGGATCACCCCTCCACTTT
>.|TRBV27|TRBJ2-7|TRBD1
CASTGQDSYEQYF
TGTGCCAGCACCGGACAGGACTCCTACGAGCAGTACTTC
>.|TRBV11-2|TRBJ2-3|TRBD1
CASSQRQGRGDTQYF
TGTGCCAGCAGCCAAAGACAGGGGCGGGGAGATACGCAGTATTTT
>.|TRBV4-1|TRBJ2-3|TRBD2
CASSQDQRGSTDTQYF
TGCGCCAGCAGCCAAGATCAGCGGGGTAGCACAGATACGCAGTATTTT
>.|TRBV13|TRBJ2-7|.
CASSPPRAGEQYF
TGTGCCAGCAGCCCCCCCAGGGCGGGGGAGCAGTACTTC
>once|TRBV5-6|TRBJ1-2|TRBD1
CASSYGQGGYTF
TGTGCCAGCAGCTACGGACAGGGTGGCTACACCTTC
>.|TRBV6-5|TRBJ2-1|TRBD2
CASRPPTSGYNEQFF
TGTGCCAGCAGACCTCCGACTAGCGGATACAATGAGCAGTTCTTC
>.|TRBV2|TRBJ1-5|TRBD1
CASSDDRALYNQPQHF
TGTGCCAGCAGCGATGACAGGGCGCTCTACAATCAGCCCCAGCATTTT
>.|TRBV28|TRBJ2-7|.
CASNNRGGYEQYF
TGTGCCAGCAATAACAGGGGGGGGTACGAGCAGTACTTC
>.|TRBV5-6|TRBJ2-1|TRBD2
CASSLQREGRYNEQFF
TGTGCCAGCAGCTTGCAACGGGAGGGACGCTACAATGAGCAGTTCTTC
>.|TRBV21-1|TRBJ1-1|.
CASSKGGCWGVTDEAFF
TGTGCCAGCAGCAAAGGGGGTTGCTGGGGAGTAACTGATGAAGCTTTCTTT
>.|TRBV7-8|TRBJ1-1|.
CASSLGDSTVKAFF
TGTGCCAGCAGCTTAGGAGATTCGACAGTGAAAGCTTTCTTT
>.|TRBV11-3|TRBJ2-2|.
CASSLRPGGSDTGELFF
TGTGCCAGCAGCTTACGACCGGGCGGTAGCGACACCGGGGAGCTGTTTTTT
>.|TRBV28|TRBJ1-2|.
CASSLVGAAGYTF
TGTGCCAGCAGTTTAGTAGGGGCGGCTGGCTACACCTTC
>once|TRBV5-1|TRBJ1-6|TRBD1
CASSPTQGYNSPLHF
TGCGCCAGCAGCCCCACACAGGGGTATAATTCACCCCTCCACTTT